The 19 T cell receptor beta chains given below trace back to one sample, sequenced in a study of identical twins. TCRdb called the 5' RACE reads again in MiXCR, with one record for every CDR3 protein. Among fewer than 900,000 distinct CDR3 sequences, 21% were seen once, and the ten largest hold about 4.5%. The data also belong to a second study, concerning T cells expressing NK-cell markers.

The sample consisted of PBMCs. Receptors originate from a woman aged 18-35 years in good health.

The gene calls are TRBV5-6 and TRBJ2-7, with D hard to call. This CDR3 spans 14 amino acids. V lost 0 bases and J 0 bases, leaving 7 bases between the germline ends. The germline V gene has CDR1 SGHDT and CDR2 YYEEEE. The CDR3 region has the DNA TGTGCCAGCAGCTTGGTAAAAAGCTCCTACGAGCAGTACTTC. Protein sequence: CASSLVKSSYEQYF.

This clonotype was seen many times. This chain's CDR3 is CASSRPRGNYGYTF. The CDR3 nucleotides are TGTGCCAGCAGCCGCCCCCGAGGGAACTATGGCTACACCTTC. The V and J genes are TRBV14 and TRBJ1-2; D uncertain. The germline CDR1 and CDR2 sequences are SGHDN and FVKESK. The CDR3 has 14 residues. The V end lost 4 bases, the J end lost 2 bases, and 11 bases lay between the germline ends.

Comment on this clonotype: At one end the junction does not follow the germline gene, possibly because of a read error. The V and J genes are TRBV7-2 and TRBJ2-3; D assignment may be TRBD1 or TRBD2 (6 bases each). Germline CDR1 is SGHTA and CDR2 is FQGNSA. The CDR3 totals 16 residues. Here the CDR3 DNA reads TGTGCCAGCAGGTTAGGGGGGACGATAAGCACAGATACGCAGTATTTT. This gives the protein CASRLGGTISTDTQYF.

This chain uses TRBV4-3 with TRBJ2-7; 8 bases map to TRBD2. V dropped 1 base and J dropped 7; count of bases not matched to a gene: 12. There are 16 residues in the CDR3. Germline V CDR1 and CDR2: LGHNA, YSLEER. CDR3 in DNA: TGCGCCAGCAGCCAAGTAATACCGGGAGGGCCGGGAGAGCAGTACTTC. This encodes CASSQVIPGGPGEQYF.

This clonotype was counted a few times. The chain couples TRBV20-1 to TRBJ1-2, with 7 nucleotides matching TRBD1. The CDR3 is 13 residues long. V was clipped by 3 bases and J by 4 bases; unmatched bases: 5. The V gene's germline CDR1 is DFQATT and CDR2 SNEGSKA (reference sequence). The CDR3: CSARGDSPYGYTF. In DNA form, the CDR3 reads TGCAGTGCTAGGGGGGACAGTCCCTATGGCTACACCTTC.

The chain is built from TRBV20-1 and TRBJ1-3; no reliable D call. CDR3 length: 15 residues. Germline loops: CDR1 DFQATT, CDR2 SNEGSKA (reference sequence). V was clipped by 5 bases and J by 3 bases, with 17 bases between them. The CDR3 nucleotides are TGCAGTGCTCTGGACGGAAGGACGCTTGGAAACACCATATATTTT. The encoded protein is CSALDGRTLGNTIYF.

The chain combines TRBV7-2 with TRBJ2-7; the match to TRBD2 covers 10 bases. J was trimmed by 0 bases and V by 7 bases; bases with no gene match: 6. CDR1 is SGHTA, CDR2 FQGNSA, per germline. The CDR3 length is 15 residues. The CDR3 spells CASTLGLAVSYEQYF. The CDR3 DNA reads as TGTGCCAGCACCCTCGGACTAGCGGTCTCCTACGAGCAGTACTTC. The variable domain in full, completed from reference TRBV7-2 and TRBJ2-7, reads GAGVSQSPSNKVTEKGKDVELRCDPISGHTALYWYRQSLGQGLEFLIYFQGNSAPDKSGLPSDRFSAERTGGSVSTLTIQRTQQEDSAVYLCASTLGLAVSYEQYFGPGTRLTVT.

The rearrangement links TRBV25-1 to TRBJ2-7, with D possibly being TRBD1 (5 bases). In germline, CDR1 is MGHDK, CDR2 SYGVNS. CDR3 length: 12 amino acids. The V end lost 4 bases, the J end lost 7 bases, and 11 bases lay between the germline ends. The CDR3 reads CASSARVGEQYF. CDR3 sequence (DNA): TGTGCCAGCAGTGCCAGGGTCGGGGAGCAGTACTTC.

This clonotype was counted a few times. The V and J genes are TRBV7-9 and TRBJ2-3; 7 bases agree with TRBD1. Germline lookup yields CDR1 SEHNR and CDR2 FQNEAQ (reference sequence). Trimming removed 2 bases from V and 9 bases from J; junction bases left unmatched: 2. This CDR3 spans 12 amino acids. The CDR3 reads CASSLSTGTQYF. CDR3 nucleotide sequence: TGTGCCAGCAGCTTATCGACAGGGACGCAGTATTTT.

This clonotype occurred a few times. The CDR3 region is CSDFLAATDTQYF. CDR3 DNA sequence: TGCAGCGATTTCCTAGCGGCCACAGATACGCAGTATTTT. V and J are TRBV29-1 and TRBJ2-3, with 7 bases matching TRBD2. The V segment lost 7 bases and the J segment 2 bases; nucleotides outside the gene matches: 6. The CDR3 consists of 13 residues. Germline V CDR1 and CDR2: SQVTM, ANQGSEA.

CDR3 sequence: CASSYSDRKNIQYF. In nucleotides, the CDR3 is TGTGCCAGCAGTTACTCGGACAGGAAAAACATTCAGTACTTC. V gene TRBV6-5 combines with J gene TRBJ2-4; 7 bases are a match to TRBD1. This CDR3 contains 14 residues. Per the germline V gene, CDR1 is MNHEY and CDR2 is SVGAGI. Trimming at V came to 0 bases and at J to 4 bases, leaving 0 bases not matched to a gene.

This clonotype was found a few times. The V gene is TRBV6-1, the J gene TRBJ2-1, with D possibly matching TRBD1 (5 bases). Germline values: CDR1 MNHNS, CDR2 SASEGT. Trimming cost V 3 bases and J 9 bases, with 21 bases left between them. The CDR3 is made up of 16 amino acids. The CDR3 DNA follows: TGTGCCAGCAGTGACACGCGGCGGACACAAAACGGTGAGCAGTTCTTC. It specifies CASSDTRRTQNGEQFF.

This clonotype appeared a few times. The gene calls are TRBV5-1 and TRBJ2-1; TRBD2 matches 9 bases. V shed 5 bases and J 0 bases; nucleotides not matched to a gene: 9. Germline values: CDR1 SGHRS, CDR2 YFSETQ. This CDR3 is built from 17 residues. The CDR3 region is CASRHASGESSYNEQFF. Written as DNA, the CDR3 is TGCGCCAGCAGGCATGCTAGCGGGGAGAGCTCCTACAATGAGCAGTTCTTC.

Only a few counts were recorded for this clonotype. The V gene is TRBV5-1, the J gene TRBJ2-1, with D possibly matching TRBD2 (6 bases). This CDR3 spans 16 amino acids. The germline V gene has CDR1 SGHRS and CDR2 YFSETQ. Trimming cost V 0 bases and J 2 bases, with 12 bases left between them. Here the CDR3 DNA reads TGCGCCAGCAGCTTGGACGCCGGGAGAGCCTACAATGAGCAGTTCTTC. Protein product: CASSLDAGRAYNEQFF.

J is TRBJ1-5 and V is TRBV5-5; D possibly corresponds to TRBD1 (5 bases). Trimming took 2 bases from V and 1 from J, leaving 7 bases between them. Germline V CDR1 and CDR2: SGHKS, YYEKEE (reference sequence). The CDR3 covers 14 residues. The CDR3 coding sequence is TGTGCCAGCAGCTTTGAGGGGAGCAATCAGCCCCAGCATTTT. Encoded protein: CASSFEGSNQPQHF.

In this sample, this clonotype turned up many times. The CDR3 DNA sequence: TGTGCCAGCAGTTACTCCTCACCGGGACTAGGCGTCACAGATACGCAGTATTTT. Translation: CASSYSSPGLGVTDTQYF. This sequence joins TRBV6-5 and TRBJ2-3; TRBD2 matches 8 bases. J gave up 2 bases and V 0 bases, and 10 bases lay outside the gene matches. The CDR3 runs 18 residues. Germline CDR1 MNHEY, CDR2 SVGAGI.

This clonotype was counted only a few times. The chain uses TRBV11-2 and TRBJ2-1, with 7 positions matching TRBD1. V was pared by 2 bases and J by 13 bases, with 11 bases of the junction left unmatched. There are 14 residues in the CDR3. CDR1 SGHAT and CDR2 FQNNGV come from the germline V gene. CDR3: CASSLSGVRDSQFF. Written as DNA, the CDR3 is TGTGCCAGCAGCTTATCCGGTGTCCGGGACAGCCAGTTCTTC.

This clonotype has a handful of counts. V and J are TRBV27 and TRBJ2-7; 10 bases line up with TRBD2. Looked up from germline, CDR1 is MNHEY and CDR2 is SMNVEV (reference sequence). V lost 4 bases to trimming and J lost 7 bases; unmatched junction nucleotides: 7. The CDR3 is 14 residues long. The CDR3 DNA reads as TGTGCCAGCAGTTCGAGCGGGAGGGCCGGGGAGCAGTACTTC. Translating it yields CASSSSGRAGEQYF.

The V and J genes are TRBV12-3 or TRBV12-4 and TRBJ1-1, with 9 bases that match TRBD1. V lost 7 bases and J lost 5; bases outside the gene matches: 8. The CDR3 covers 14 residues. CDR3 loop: CASNSDRGDTEAFF. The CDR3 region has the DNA TGTGCCAGCAATTCGGACAGGGGAGATACTGAAGCTTTCTTT.